A single sample gave rise to the 31 T cell receptor beta chains below, sequenced in a study of T cell responses to AZD1222 COVID-19 vaccine (dated by TCRdb to the early 2020s). The library was prepared using the immunoSEQ multiplex PCR assay. Imported from immuneACCESS, the table was reduced by TCRdb to in-frame sequences with V and J called. These copies leave out some clones; in studies compared against another copy, an unresolved V gene accounts for under half, and the cause of the remainder is not known. The sample data list about 150,000 clones, and approximately 91% of these were observed just once. Jointly, the top ten make up about 2% of the sample. This specimen's time point label, per the study, means: about 28 days (+/-7) after the second vaccine dose. The source material was peripheral blood, sampled 28 days after the second AZD1222 dose. The receptors were sampled from an adult who received the AZD1222 COVID-19 vaccine.

This chain links TRBV15 with TRBJ2-5; 7 positions agree with TRBD1. Germline V lookup: CDR1 LNHNV, CDR2 YYDKDF (reference sequence). The V gene end was trimmed by 0 bases and the J gene end by 9 bases; junction bases not matched to a gene: 10. This CDR3 is 15 amino acids long. The CDR3 DNA is TGTGCCACCAGCAGAGATAGGGACAGCCTGAGGGCCCAGTACTTC. Its translation is CATSRDRDSLRAQYF.

This sequence joins TRBV15 and TRBJ2-1, with 8 bases aligning to TRBD1. CDR1 is LNHNV, CDR2 YYDKDF, per germline (reference sequence). The CDR3 has 15 residues. With 3 bases clipped from V and 2 bases from J, the junction kept 3 bases outside the gene matches. The CDR3 region is CATSSTGQAYNEQFF. As DNA, the CDR3 is TGTGCCACCAGCAGTACGGGACAGGCCTACAATGAGCAGTTCTTC. Full variable domain (remainder filled in from reference TRBV15 and TRBJ2-1): DAMVIQNPRYQVTQFGKPVTLSCSQTLNHNVMYWYQQKSSQAPKLLFHYYDKDFNNEADTPDNFQSRRPNTSFCFLDIRSPGLGDTAMYLCATSSTGQAYNEQFFGPGTRLTVL.

This clone has only one observation. This chain connects TRBV7-8 to TRBJ1-2; 9 nucleotides agree with TRBD1. The CDR3 length is 14 residues. V shed 3 bases and J 8 bases; nucleotides not matched to a gene: 7. Germline CDR1 and CDR2: SGHVS and FQNEAQ. The CDR3 region is CASSFLGQGLGYTF. CDR3 nucleotide sequence: TGTGCCAGCAGCTTCCTGGGACAGGGCTTGGGCTACACCTTC.

The sample holds one count of this clone. The CDR3 sequence is CASGSDIQSGLKPYEQYF. The CDR3 DNA follows: TGTGCTAGTGGCTCTGACATACAGTCGGGACTGAAGCCCTACGAGCAGTACTTC. The gene calls are TRBV12-5 and TRBJ2-7, with D possibly being TRBD2 (6 bases). The germline V gene has CDR1 LGHNT and CDR2 FRNRAP. The germline V and J ends were trimmed by 6 bases and 2 bases, with 26 bases remaining between them. The CDR3 is 18 residues long.

The CDR3 DNA reads as TGTGCCAGCAGAACGACGACAGTGAACACTGAAGCTTTCTTT. It encodes CASRTTTVNTEAFF. This chain links TRBV2 with TRBJ1-1; D possibly corresponds to TRBD1 (5 bases). Germline V gives CDR1 SNHLY, CDR2 FYNNEI. The CDR3 is 14 amino acids. Trimming left V 6 bases short and J 0 bases short, with 11 bases between.

The chain joins TRBV19 to TRBJ1-1; TRBD1 agrees at 7 bases. Germline V gives CDR1 LNHDA, CDR2 SQIVND (reference sequence). The V and J ends lost 9 bases and 1 base, in that order; junction bases with no gene match: 11. CDR3 length equals 15 residues. The CDR3 coding sequence is TGTGCCAGCCAACCAGGGGGACAGACGAACACTGAAGCTTTCTTT. Protein sequence: CASQPGGQTNTEAFF.

The chain joins TRBV19 to TRBJ2-7; TRBD1 or TRBD2 may be the D gene (5 bases each). The CDR3 spans 14 residues. Germline loops: CDR1 LNHDA, CDR2 SQIVND (reference sequence). The ends were cut back, 3 bases at V and 4 bases at J, with 13 bases in the middle. In DNA form, the CDR3 reads TGTGCCAGTAGTATCGACAGAGGGGCGTACGAGCAGTACTTC. Its protein is CASSIDRGAYEQYF.

The sample holds a few counts of this clone. The chain is built from TRBV6-1 and TRBJ1-2; TRBD1 agrees at 11 bases. The CDR3 loop spans 17 amino acids. The germline gives CDR1 MNHNS, CDR2 SASEGT. V was pared by 3 bases and J by 1 base, with 7 bases of the junction left unmatched. The CDR3 bases are TGTGCCAGCAGTGACGGGACAGGGGGAGGTTATAACTATGGCTACACCTTC. Its protein is CASSDGTGGGYNYGYTF.

The genes are TRBV6-5 and TRBJ2-2; D is ambiguous. This CDR3 is 12 amino acids long. Trimming cost V 5 bases and J 7 bases, with 8 bases left between them. Germline-derived CDR1 and CDR2 are MNHEY and SVGAGI. The DNA for the CDR3 is TGTGCCAGCAGTCGGGTGATCGGGGAGCTGTTTTTT. It specifies CASSRVIGELFF.

The chain combines TRBV4-2 with TRBJ1-2, with a weak D call TRBD1 (6 bases). The CDR3 has 16 amino acids. With 0 bases removed from V and 8 bases from J, the gap between germline ends came to 19 bases. From germline, CDR1 is LGHNA and CDR2 YNFKEQ. CDR3 in amino acids: CASSQDWVQGFMGYTF. CDR3 sequence (DNA): TGTGCCAGCAGCCAAGATTGGGTTCAGGGGTTTATGGGCTACACCTTC.

V gene TRBV6-6 combines with J gene TRBJ1-6; possibly TRBD1 for D (5 bases). The CDR3 loop spans 13 amino acids. The V end was cut by 11 bases, the J end by 5 bases, with 13 bases between. Germline loops: CDR1 MNHNY, CDR2 SVGAGI (reference sequence). CDR3 sequence reads: CASRGRDNSPLHF. The CDR3 coding sequence is TGTGCCTCCCGGGGGAGGGATAATTCACCCCTCCACTTT.

This chain joins TRBV10-2 and TRBJ2-3; D gene unclear. The CDR3 extends over 15 amino acids. The V gene lost 3 bases and the J gene lost 0 bases, with 10 bases spanning the gap. Germline assignment: CDR1 WSHSY and CDR2 SAAADI. CDR3 nucleotide sequence: TGCGCCAGCAGTGATCTTGGCCCAAGCACAGATACGCAGTATTTT. Translation gives CASSDLGPSTDTQYF.

The J gene is TRBJ2-2, the V gene TRBV9; 8 positions match TRBD2. Germline V gene data show CDR1 as SGDLS and CDR2 as YYNGEE. The junction had 0 bases not matched to a gene; V was cut back by 3 bases and J by 5 bases. The CDR3 sequence is 13 residues long. CDR3 nucleotides: TGTGCCAGCAGCGGCGGGGGGACCGGGGAGCTGTTTTTT. This translates into CASSGGGTGELFF.

The chain recombines TRBV27 with TRBJ2-3; TRBD2 aligns across 13 bases. Trimming took 1 base from V and 3 from J; bases not matched to a gene: 4. The CDR3 spans 17 residues. Germline V gene lookup returns CDR1 MNHEY and CDR2 SMNVEV (reference sequence). Here the CDR3 reads CASSLLETSGGTDTQYF. CDR3 DNA sequence: TGTGCCAGCAGTTTATTAGAGACTAGCGGGGGGACAGATACGCAGTATTTT.

V gene TRBV7-8 combines with J gene TRBJ1-4; 9 bases are a match to TRBD1. Germline loops: CDR1 SGHVS, CDR2 FQNEAQ. CDR3 size: 16 residues. The ends lost 3 bases at V and 7 bases at J; junction bases unmatched: 9. The CDR3 spells CASSFATTGGIEKLFF. CDR3 sequence (DNA): TGTGCCAGCAGCTTCGCGACGACAGGGGGGATTGAAAAACTGTTTTTT.

This clone was detected only a few times. V usage is TRBV5-6 and J usage is TRBJ2-7, with unresolved D. Trimming left V 0 bases short and J 4 bases short, with 8 bases between. This CDR3 spans 13 amino acids. Germline-derived CDR1 and CDR2 are SGHDT and YYEEEE. The CDR3: CASSLALGYEQYF. Written as DNA, the CDR3 is TGTGCCAGCAGCTTGGCCCTGGGGTACGAGCAGTACTTC.

CDR3 sequence reads: CASSERGGTTDTQYF. Written as DNA, the CDR3 is TGTGCCAGCAGTGAAAGAGGGGGGACCACAGATACGCAGTATTTT. The V call is TRBV25-1, the J call TRBJ2-3; D could derive from TRBD1 or TRBD2 (6 bases each). The V gene's germline CDR1 is MGHDK and CDR2 SYGVNS. Deletions cut 2 bases from V and 2 bases from J, with 11 bases between. The CDR3 is 15 residues long.

This clone was observed a handful of times. This rearrangement joins TRBV30 to TRBJ2-7, with a possible D match to TRBD2 (6 bases). CDR3 length equals 14 residues. The V gene's germline CDR1 is GTSNPN and CDR2 SVGIG (reference sequence). Deletions cut 2 bases from V and 0 bases from J, with 11 bases between. The CDR3 sequence is CAWSNTGSSYEQYF. The CDR3 DNA reads as TGTGCCTGGAGTAACACCGGGAGCTCCTACGAGCAGTACTTC.

The chain has TRBV7-9 and TRBJ2-1; 8 positions agree with TRBD1. Germline assignment: CDR1 SEHNR and CDR2 FQNEAQ (reference sequence). Trimming at V came to 11 bases and at J to 1 base, leaving 7 bases not matched to a gene. The CDR3 has 14 amino acids. The CDR3 DNA follows: TGTGCCGTAGGAGACAGGGGATCCTACAATGAGCAGTTCTTC. Encoded protein: CAVGDRGSYNEQFF.

The chain joins TRBV19 to TRBJ2-5, with TRBD2 matching over 10 bases. The J segment lost 5 bases and the V segment lost 2 bases, leaving 2 bases of the junction unmatched. This CDR3 region has 14 residues. Germline V gene sequence: CDR1 LNHDA, CDR2 SQIVND (reference sequence). The CDR3, as DNA: TGTGCCAGTAGTATACTAGCGGGGGAGGAGACCCAGTACTTC. The encoded protein is CASSILAGEETQYF.

The rearrangement uses TRBV30 and TRBJ1-1; the D gene is possibly TRBD1 (6 bases). CDR1 and CDR2 (germline): GTSNPN, SVGIG (reference sequence). The CDR3 sequence is 12 residues long. V was clipped by 4 bases and J by 4 bases, with 10 bases between them. Here the CDR3 DNA reads TGTGCCTGGAACAGGGTGTCCACTGAAGCTTTCTTT. It encodes CAWNRVSTEAFF.

With respect to this clone: The identical CDR3 is also encoded by other nucleotide sequences in the sample. The chain is built from TRBV9 and TRBJ1-3; D gene unclear. The CDR3 has 14 residues. In germline, CDR1 is SGDLS, CDR2 YYNGEE. V lost 0 bases, J lost 0 bases, and 4 bases lay in between. The CDR3 region is CASSVASSGNTIYF. The CDR3 DNA reads TGTGCCAGCAGCGTAGCAAGCTCTGGAAACACCATATATTTT.

The chain has TRBV7-8 and TRBJ2-2, with D perhaps TRBD1 or TRBD2 (5 bases each). The CDR3 extends over 14 amino acids. Germline CDR1 is SGHVS and CDR2 is FQNEAQ. Trimming stripped 4 bases from V and 4 bases from J, with 10 bases between. Written as DNA, the CDR3 is TGTGCCAGCAGCTCGGGGACCGCCACCGGGGAGCTGTTTTTT. Its protein is CASSSGTATGELFF.

The rearrangement links TRBV18 to TRBJ2-3, with 7 bases fitting TRBD1. Germline lookup yields CDR1 KGHSH and CDR2 LQKENI. The CDR3 is 14 amino acids. Trimming cost V 6 bases and J 0 bases; bases outside gene matches: 3. The CDR3 DNA reads as TGTGCCAGCTCGGACAGGAGTAGCACAGATACGCAGTATTTT. Encoded protein: CASSDRSSTDTQYF.

This rearrangement joins TRBV12-2 to TRBJ1-4. TRBV12-2 is labeled a pseudogene. The CDR3 has 16 residues. Here the CDR3 reads CASRPRTPPGSEKLFF. As DNA, the CDR3 is TGTGCAAGTCGCCCGAGAACCCCACCTGGGAGTGAAAAACTGTTTTTT.

The chain recombines TRBV19 with TRBJ1-1; 11 positions agree with TRBD1. CDR3 length equals 16 residues. Per germline, CDR1 LNHDA and CDR2 SQIVND (reference sequence). The ends lost 7 bases at V and 0 bases at J; junction bases unmatched: 7. The CDR3 DNA sequence: TGTGCCAGTATCCCGGACAGGGGGCTTGTGAACACTGAAGCTTTCTTT. This gives the protein CASIPDRGLVNTEAFF.

The rearrangement links TRBV3-1 (or the pseudogene TRBV3-2) to TRBJ1-4, with D perhaps matching TRBD1 (6 bases). V lost 5 bases and J 7 bases, leaving 14 bases between the germline ends. This CDR3 region has 14 residues. Per the germline V gene, CDR1 is LGHDT and CDR2 is YNNKEL (reference sequence). The CDR3 region is CASSIPGQTEKLFF. CDR3 DNA sequence: TGTGCCAGCAGCATTCCGGGACAAACTGAAAAACTGTTTTTT.

This clone was counted between two and nine times. The rearrangement joins TRBV2 to TRBJ1-2, with D unclear. Germline assignment: CDR1 SNHLY and CDR2 FYNNEI. V was pared by 1 base and J by 4 bases, with 13 bases between. The CDR3 is 15 amino acids. CDR3 in amino acids: CASSEGWQGSYGYTF. As DNA, the CDR3 is TGTGCCAGCAGTGAAGGGTGGCAAGGAAGCTATGGCTACACCTTC. Full variable domain (remainder filled in from reference TRBV2 and TRBJ1-2): EPEVTQTPSHQVTQMGQEVILRCVPISNHLYFYWYRQILGQKVEFLVSFYNNEISEKSEIFDDQFSVERPDGSNFTLKIRSTKLEDSAMYFCASSEGWQGSYGYTFGSGTRLTVV.

The genes are TRBV10-2 and TRBJ1-3; D might be TRBD1 (5 bases). Germline loops: CDR1 WSHSY, CDR2 SAAADI. The CDR3 runs 16 residues. V shed 7 bases and J shed 0 bases, with 16 bases lying between them. In nucleotides, the CDR3 is TGCGCCAGCATCCCGACAGCGCCATTCTCTGGAAACACCATATATTTT. Amino acids: CASIPTAPFSGNTIYF.

The chain links TRBV28 to TRBJ1-1; D is unclear. Per germline, CDR1 MDHEN and CDR2 SYDVKM. This CDR3 has 13 residues. V was trimmed by 8 bases and J by 3 bases, leaving 13 bases between them. CDR3 in DNA: TGTGCCAGCGAGACCCCCGCGGACACTGAAGCTTTCTTT. It translates to CASETPADTEAFF. Combining the CDR3 with reference TRBV28 and TRBJ1-1 gives the whole variable domain DVKVTQSSRYLVKRTGEKVFLECVQDMDHENMFWYRQDPGLGLRLIYFSYDVKMKEKGDIPEGYSVSREKKERFSLILESASTNQTSMYLCASETPADTEAFFGQGTRLTVV.

This clone showed up many times. The V call is TRBV5-1, the J call TRBJ2-7, with D possibly being TRBD1 (5 bases). The V end was cut by 0 bases, the J end by 6 bases, with 10 bases between. In germline, CDR1 is SGHRS, CDR2 YFSETQ. CDR3 length: 13 residues. The CDR3 sequence: CASSLDRLSEQYF. The CDR3, as DNA: TGCGCCAGCAGCTTGGACAGGCTCTCCGAGCAGTACTTC.